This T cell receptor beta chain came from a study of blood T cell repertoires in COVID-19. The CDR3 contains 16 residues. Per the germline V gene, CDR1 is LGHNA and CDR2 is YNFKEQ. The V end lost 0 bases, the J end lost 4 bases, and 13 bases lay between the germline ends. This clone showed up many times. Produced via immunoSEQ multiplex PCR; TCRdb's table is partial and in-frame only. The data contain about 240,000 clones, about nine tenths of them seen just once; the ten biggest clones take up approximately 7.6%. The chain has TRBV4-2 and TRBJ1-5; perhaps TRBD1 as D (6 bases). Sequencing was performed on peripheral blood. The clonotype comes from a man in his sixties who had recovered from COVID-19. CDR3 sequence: CASSQDRGQRNQPQHF. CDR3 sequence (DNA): TGTGCCAGCAGCCAAGATCGAGGACAGAGAAATCAGCCCCAGCATTTT.